Included here is one T cell receptor beta chain sequence, with context. Its specificity is not known. Cycle 7 day 1, cycle 4 day 1, and baseline were the timepoints at which blood was sampled. This record comes from a study of OX40 agonist ivuxolimab in advanced cancers. Across the study: Dose-escalation patients' cancers were hepatocellular carcinoma, melanoma, renal cell or head and neck cancer. Study-wide results and caveats: Averaged across samples, CD8+ T cells carried more expanded clones than CD4+ did.

The CDR3 extends over 15 amino acids. Germline CDR1 and CDR2: SGHRS and YFSETQ. The junction had 8 bases not matched to a gene; V was cut back by 4 bases and J by 3 bases. Using immunoSEQ multiplex PCR, the repertoire was profiled, and TCRdb retains in-frame clones only, with some absent. The table shows nearly 65,000 clones, with about 90% occurring only once. The chain couples TRBV5-1 to TRBJ2-7; 9 bases line up with TRBD1. The starting material was CD4+ or CD8+ T cells sorted from blood, obtained in a trial of the OX40 agonist ivuxolimab. The TCR originated in an adult with an advanced solid tumor such as melanoma, head and neck, liver or kidney cancer. The CDR3 DNA reads as TGCGCCAGCAGCCCTACCCGGGACAGGGACTACGAGCAGTACTTC. Its protein is CASSPTRDRDYEQYF.